A selection of T cell receptor beta chains follows, all from one sample in a study of T-cell memory formation after mild COVID-19. One entry per CDR3 protein, called by TCRdb with MiXCR from the 5' RACE reads. Here the sample spans 150,000 to 200,000 distinct CDR3 sequences, approximately 14% being singletons. The material sequenced was PBMCs or a T cell subset sorted from them (not recorded which). Receptors were obtained from an adult woman who had mild COVID-19 (a few samples of this study predate the infection). Cell type and time point are not known. CDR3s include the opening cysteine and the closing phenylalanine or tryptophan.

cdr3_aa j_call v_call
CASSQDPAPTYEQYF TRBJ2-7 TRBV4-2
CASSLVGTAAGYTF TRBJ1-2 TRBV11-2
CASSHGPRDNSYEQYF TRBJ2-7 TRBV7-9
CASSLAPDLFYEQYF TRBJ2-7 TRBV5-1
CASSPTHAGGLETQYF TRBJ2-5 TRBV9
CASSWASGHQETQYF TRBJ2-5 TRBV11-2
CATRAGGPAGELFF TRBJ2-2 TRBV6-2/TRBV6-3
CSAQEGTSRETQYF TRBJ2-5 TRBV20-1
CASSEYRDNGYTF TRBJ1-2 TRBV25-1
CASSPEGRAYEQYF TRBJ2-7 TRBV18
CSVEEGLGNEQFF TRBJ2-1 TRBV29-1
CASSPPALNTEAFF TRBJ1-1 TRBV5-5
CASSLAGAQNIQYF TRBJ2-4 TRBV5-1
CASSPPVAGNEQFF TRBJ2-1 TRBV18
CSAPGLRGSEQYF TRBJ2-7 TRBV20-1
CASSSPGSGGEMFF TRBJ2-2 TRBV7-8